This T cell receptor beta chain comes out of a study of breast tumors, draining lymph nodes, adjacent tissues. V lost 3 bases to trimming and J lost 1 base, with 17 bases between them. Germline V gives CDR1 SGHVS, CDR2 FQNEAQ. The CDR3 consists of 17 residues. Points from the study as a whole: Tumor T cell lymph node origin was a supported hypothesis, not proven.

TCRdb analysed the multiplex PCR reads with MiXCR anew, one entry per CDR3 protein. The sample shows about 180,000 distinct CDR3 sequences, around 35% of them seen only once. Comment on this clonotype: Its cognate antigen is unknown.

Axillary draining lymph nodes of breast cancer patients supplied the node samples. This receptor was taken from a female donor with breast cancer. Some clones in this sample may be carry-over from other donors' samples. The V and J genes are TRBV7-8 and TRBJ2-3; D unresolved. The specimen sequenced was axillary lymph node tissue. The CDR3 sequence: CASSLGPSAIGTDTQYF. CDR3 DNA sequence: TGTGCCAGCAGCTTGGGTCCCAGCGCTATTGGCACAGATACGCAGTATTTT.